Described below is a single T cell receptor (beta chain) sequence and its context. These data are taken from a study of blood T cell repertoires in COVID-19. Study as a whole: COVID-19 samples from acute and convalescent phases originated in the United States, Italy and Spain. T cells, B-cell-depleted T cells, or PBMCs supplied cDNA or gDNA.

The repertoire was sequenced with immunoSEQ multiplex PCR; TCRdb's copy has only in-frame clones and lacks some. Counted here are about 300,000 clones, just under 90% occurring once; the ten biggest clones make up 1.5% to 2%. A Seattle source enrolled patients during active infection and followed them longitudinally. Deletions cut 6 bases from V and 4 bases from J, with 18 bases between. CDR1 and CDR2 (germline): SGHVS, FNYEAQ. The CDR3 has 16 residues. Specimen: peripheral blood. The rearrangement joins TRBV7-6 to TRBJ1-4, with D maybe TRBD1 (6 bases). This sequence originates from a woman aged 30 to 39 with COVID-19, enrolled during active disease. In DNA form, the CDR3 reads TGTGCCAGCAGACAATCCGGGGGGCTAATTAATGAAAAACTGTTTTTT. It translates to CASRQSGGLINEKLFF.